A single sample is the source of the 21 T cell receptor beta chains below, sequenced in a study of CD8+ T cells in alopecia areata. It was cDNA, reverse transcribed from extracted RNA, that served as the sequencing template. Measured with immunoSEQ multiplex PCR; TCRdb has only the in-frame clones, and not every one. The sample holds more than 250,000 clones, and no clone turns up only once. Pooled cutaneous lymph node cells were sorted using CD4, CD8alpha, NKG2D, NKG2ACE and other markers. Sequencing was done on a sample of CD4+ T cells sorted from a lymph node. The receptors originated from a C3H/HeJ mouse with alopecia areata. The mice in this strain carry MHC haplotype H2-k.

Notes on this clone: Gene names follow the mouse nomenclature. Coverage ceases 4 residues before the CDR3 finishes, and the germline J gene fills in the end. This chain connects TRBV19 to TRBJ2-1; 12 nucleotides align to TRBD2. Losses at the gene ends were 5 bases for V and 5 bases for J; bases not matched to a gene: 2. Germline-derived CDR1 and CDR2 are FNHDT and SITEND (reference sequence). The CDR3 contains 14 residues. CDR3 DNA, as far as it was read: TGTGCCAGCAGGCGGACTGGGGGGGATGCT. Translating it yields CASRRTGGDA. The full-length CDR3 reads as CASRRTGGDAEQFF.

Comments on this clone: Gene names refer to mouse genes. The CDR3 goes on 3 residues after the read ends, and that part is filled in from the germline J gene. The chain employs TRBV19 and TRBJ1-6; D unresolved. TRBJ1-6 is given ORF status, its function remaining uncertain. This CDR3 spans 13 amino acids. V was cut by 1 base and J by 7 bases, with 6 bases left in between. CDR1 FNHDT and CDR2 SITEND come from the germline V gene (reference sequence). This chain's CDR3 is CASSIISNSPLYF. Incomplete CDR3 DNA: TGTGCCAGCAGTATAATCTCCAATTCGCCC.

This clone has just a few counts. Gene labels here are mouse ones. The read halts 4 residues ahead of the CDR3 end, with the missing end drawn from the germline J gene. The V call is TRBV13-3, the J call TRBJ2-1, with TRBD1 matching over 9 bases. Germline CDR1 NNHDY, CDR2 SYVADS. The V segment lost 7 bases and the J segment 5 bases; nucleotides outside the gene matches: 4. This CDR3 has 13 residues. CDR3 sequence: CASARDRDAEQFF. The part of the CDR3 DNA that was read is TGTGCCAGCGCCCGGGACAGGGATGCT.

There are a few counts of this clone. Gene names and germline refer to mouse. The sequenced fragment ends 4 residues before the CDR3 boundary, so the rest is inferred from the germline J gene. Other DNA sequences in the same sample also yield this CDR3. The rearrangement uses TRBV1 and TRBJ2-7; D is perhaps TRBD1 (5 bases). The CDR3 extends over 13 amino acids. CDR1 NSQYPW and CDR2 LRSPGD come from the germline V gene (reference sequence). CDR3 DNA (partial): TGCACCTGCAGTGCAGTTCAGGGATAT. Protein: CTCSAVQGY. The full CDR3 is CTCSAVQGYEQYF.

As to this clone: Germline and genes: mouse. The CDR3 end falls 4 residues outside the read, so it is completed with the germline J gene. This same CDR3 is encoded by further DNA sequences in the sample. The chain carries TRBV13-2 and TRBJ2-5; tentative D call: TRBD2 (7 bases). The CDR3 has 15 amino acids. Trimming took off 0 bases at V and 2 bases at J, with 10 bases between the two ends. Germline V gene lookup returns CDR1 NNHNN and CDR2 SYGAGS (reference sequence). CDR3 loop: CASGDVGGRQDTQYF. The covered CDR3 bases are TGTGCCAGCGGTGATGTCGGGGGGCGCCAAGAC.

There are a few counts of this clone. Mouse germline and gene names are used. Read coverage stops 3 residues before the CDR3 terminus; the germline J gene supplies the remainder. V and J are TRBV13-1 and TRBJ1-6; D possibly corresponds to TRBD1 (5 bases). TRBJ1-6 is labeled an ORF, and its function is uncertain. Germline CDR1 and CDR2: NSHNY and SYGAGN. V was shortened by 4 bases and J by 2 bases, with 10 bases between the two germline ends. The CDR3 runs to 15 residues. CDR3 DNA (partial): TGTGCCAGCAGTCTTCAGGGAACCTATAATTCGCCC. The encoded protein is CASSLQGTYNSP. The full CDR3 reads CASSLQGTYNSPLYF.

With regard to this clone: Gene and germline names: mouse. With the read ending 4 residues before the CDR3 end, the germline J gene is used to fill in that end. Other DNA sequences from this sample encode an identical CDR3 as well. The rearrangement links TRBV5 to TRBJ2-3, with 10 bases that match TRBD2. V lost 1 base and J lost 4; bases outside the gene matches: 2. Per germline, CDR1 LGHNA and CDR2 YNLKQL (reference sequence). There are 15 residues in the CDR3. Partial CDR3 DNA: TGTGCCAGCAGCCAAGTGCTGGGGGGGCCAGAA. This sequence encodes CASSQVLGGPE. The full CDR3 is CASSQVLGGPETLYF.

Concerning this clone: Gene names refer to mouse genes. Sequencing ends 4 residues short of the CDR3 end; the germline J gene provides the rest. The gene calls are TRBV19 and TRBJ2-1; perhaps TRBD1 as D (5 bases). The V and J ends lost 6 bases and 4 bases respectively, with 5 bases between them. CDR1 and CDR2 (germline): FNHDT, SITEND (reference sequence). The CDR3 has 11 residues. The CDR3 loop reads CASKGYAEQFF. The covered CDR3 bases are TGTGCCAGCAAGGGGTATGCT.

This clone was seen a handful of times. This may arise from a read error, as a much more abundant clone is one base away. The gene symbols are mouse symbols. The read terminates 4 residues before the CDR3 end, so the remaining end is supplied by the germline J gene. The genes are TRBV13-1 and TRBJ1-2; 7 positions match TRBD1. This CDR3 is 14 amino acids long. The V and J ends lost 5 bases and 0 bases, in that order; junction bases with no gene match: 4. Germline V CDR1 and CDR2: NSHNY, SYGAGN. The CDR3 DNA, read in part, is TGTGCCAGCAGAACCGGGACAGCAAACTCC. Its protein product is CASRTGTANS. In full, the CDR3 is CASRTGTANSDYTF.

Turning to this clone: Gene names are mouse gene names. From the germline J gene comes the end of the CDR3, since the read stops 4 residues before it. The same CDR3 can be traced to other DNA sequences in this sample. V usage is TRBV13-1 and J usage is TRBJ2-7; a weak D match, TRBD1 (5 bases). The CDR3 loop spans 12 amino acids. V lost 6 bases to trimming and J lost 0 bases, with 7 bases between them. The V gene's germline CDR1 is NSHNY and CDR2 SYGAGN. The CDR3: CASTDSSYEQYF. The sequenced CDR3 bases are TGTGCCAGCACCGACAGCTCCTAT.

This clone has more than one count but fewer than ten. Genes here carry mouse names. The CDR3 end falls 3 residues outside the read, so it is completed with the germline J gene. The genes are TRBV13-1 and TRBJ1-6; no definite D call. TRBJ1-6 is an open reading frame whose function is uncertain. The germline V gene encodes CDR1 NSHNY and CDR2 SYGAGN. The CDR3 has 16 amino acids. Trimming took 1 base from V and 0 from J, leaving 8 bases between them. The DNA read from the CDR3 is TGTGCCAGCAGTGATATTTCAGTTTCCTATAATTCGCCC. This translates into CASSDISVSYNSP. The whole CDR3 protein reads CASSDISVSYNSPLYF.

Comments on this clone: Gene names denote mouse genes. The read ends 4 residues early relative to the CDR3; the germline J gene fills the gap. This chain connects TRBV13-2 to TRBJ2-7; the D is unclear. The CDR3 extends over 13 amino acids. The V and J ends lost 0 bases and 3 bases respectively, with 7 bases between them. Per the germline V gene, CDR1 is NNHNN and CDR2 is SYGAGS (reference sequence). CDR3 DNA, as far as it was read: TGTGCCAGCGGTGATGCAGGAATCTAT. It yields the protein CASGDAGIY. The complete CDR3 reads CASGDAGIYEQYF.

This clone appeared a few times. Germline and genes here are mouse. With the read ending 4 residues before the CDR3 end, the germline J gene is used to fill in that end. This sample also contains other DNA sequences that code for the same CDR3. V gene TRBV1 combines with J gene TRBJ2-5; no firm D call. This CDR3 region has 15 residues. V lost 0 bases and J lost 0, with 7 bases in between. The V gene's germline CDR1 is NSQYPW and CDR2 LRSPGD (reference sequence). Partial CDR3 DNA: TGCACCTGCAGTGCAGATCTGGTTAACCAAGAC. Its translation is CTCSADLVNQD. The complete CDR3 reads CTCSADLVNQDTQYF.

On this clone itself: Mouse germline and gene names are used. With the read ending 4 residues before the CDR3 end, the germline J gene is used to fill in that end. V gene TRBV19 combines with J gene TRBJ2-2; TRBD2 matches 7 bases. V gave up 5 bases and J gave up 3 bases; unmatched junction bases: 4. This CDR3 is 14 amino acids long. The germline V gene encodes CDR1 FNHDT and CDR2 SITEND (reference sequence). CDR3 DNA (partial): TGTGCCAGCAGCGCCGGGACTGACACCGGG. It encodes CASSAGTDTG. The full CDR3 protein reads CASSAGTDTGQLYF. Full variable domain (outside the CDR3, taken from reference TRBV19 and TRBJ2-2): GGIITQTPKFLIGQEGQKLTLKCQQNFNHDTMYWYRQDSGKGLRLIYYSITENDLQKGDLSEGYDASREKKSSFSLTVTSAQKNEMAVFLCASSAGTDTGQLYFGEGSKLTVL.

This clone was detected a few times. Gene labels here are mouse ones. The read ends 4 residues shy of where the CDR3 ends; the end is completed using the germline J gene. This sample also contains other DNA sequences that code for the same CDR3. The V gene is TRBV1, the J gene TRBJ2-5, with 12 bases aligning to TRBD2. Germline V gene sequence: CDR1 NSQYPW, CDR2 LRSPGD (reference sequence). The length of the CDR3 is 14 residues. CDR3 amino acids: CTCSATGGADTQYF. The part of the CDR3 DNA that was read is TGCACCTGCAGTGCGACTGGGGGGGCGGAC. Together with reference TRBV1 and TRBJ2-5, the CDR3 gives the full variable domain: VTLLEQNPRWRLVPRGQAVNLRCILKNSQYPWMSWYQQDLQKQLQWLFTLRSPGDKEVKSLPGADYLATRVTDTELRLQVANMSQGRTLYCTCSATGGADTQYFGPGTRLLVL.

Turning to this clone: All gene names here are mouse names. Read sequence stops 4 residues before the CDR3 end, and the germline J gene provides the missing end. This chain connects TRBV13-3 to TRBJ2-5; TRBD1 matches 12 bases. The germline CDR1 and CDR2 sequences are NNHDY and SYVADS. The CDR3 has 15 amino acids. The chain's CDR3 is CASRHRDRGRDTQYF. The DNA read from the CDR3 is TGTGCCAGCAGACATCGGGACAGGGGGCGAGAC.

A note on this clone: The gene names here belong to mouse. Read coverage stops 4 residues before the CDR3 terminus; the germline J gene supplies the remainder. This chain links TRBV5 with TRBJ2-4; TRBD2 agrees at 7 bases. The trim removed 0 bases at V and 1 base at J, leaving 4 bases unmatched. In germline, CDR1 is LGHNA, CDR2 YNLKQL (reference sequence). The CDR3 length is 16 residues. CDR3 DNA, as far as it was read: TGTGCCAGCAGCCAAGATCGCACTGGGGGTCAAAAC. The encoded protein is CASSQDRTGGQN. The whole CDR3 region reads CASSQDRTGGQNTLYF.

Comments on this clone: Each gene name is a mouse one. The CDR3 end falls 4 residues outside the read, so it is completed with the germline J gene. The chain combines TRBV5 with TRBJ2-7; 8 bases line up with TRBD2. Per germline, CDR1 LGHNA and CDR2 YNLKQL (reference sequence). The CDR3 runs 15 residues. The V gene end was trimmed by 0 bases and the J gene end by 2 bases; junction bases not matched to a gene: 3. CDR3 sequence reads: CASSQDSGGTYEQYF. The covered CDR3 bases are TGTGCCAGCAGCCAAGATTCTGGGGGGACCTAT.

This clone was recorded at least ten times. Gene and germline names: mouse. The read is 4 residues too short to cover the CDR3 end, so that end is filled in from the germline J gene. Distinct nucleotide sequences in the sample also encode this CDR3. The J gene is TRBJ2-1, the V gene TRBV19; D may be TRBD1 (6 bases). V gave up 2 bases and J gave up 5 bases, with 11 bases separating them. CDR1 FNHDT and CDR2 SITEND come from the germline V gene (reference sequence). The CDR3 is made up of 14 amino acids. CDR3 sequence reads: CASSIQGLDAEQFF. Partial CDR3 DNA: TGTGCCAGCAGTATTCAGGGGCTGGATGCT.

This clone was counted at least ten times. Here the gene names and germline are mouse. Read coverage stops 4 residues before the CDR3 terminus; the germline J gene supplies the remainder. Other DNA sequences from this sample encode an identical CDR3 as well. J is TRBJ2-2 and V is TRBV13-1; 10 positions match TRBD1. The CDR3 is 15 amino acids. Losses at the gene ends were 5 bases for V and 2 bases for J; bases not matched to a gene: 3. In germline, CDR1 is NSHNY, CDR2 SYGAGN. Partial CDR3 DNA: TGTGCCAGCAGCCCGGGACAGGGGAACACCGGG. Residues: CASSPGQGNTG. The CDR3 in its entirety is CASSPGQGNTGQLYF.

As regards this clone: Genes and germline are mouse. The read is 4 residues too short to cover the CDR3 end, so that end is filled in from the germline J gene. In the same sample, other DNA sequences code for this CDR3. The V gene is TRBV14, the J gene TRBJ2-5, with TRBD2 matching over 8 bases. CDR3 length: 14 residues. With V trimmed by 4 bases and J by 1 base, 2 bases remained unmatched. The germline V gene encodes CDR1 SGHDT and CDR2 FRDEAV. CDR3 bases read: TGTGCCAGCAGTCTGGGGGGCGACCAAGAC. Protein: CASSLGGDQD. The full CDR3 protein reads CASSLGGDQDTQYF. The full variable domain, with the rest looked up from reference TRBV14 and TRBJ2-5, is EAGVTQSPRYAVLQEGQAVSFWCDPISGHDTLYWYQQPRDQGPQLLVYFRDEAVIDNSQLPSDRFSAVRPKGTNSTLKIQSAKQGDTATYLCASSLGGDQDTQYFGPGTRLLVL.